One and the same sample provided the 23 T cell receptor beta chains below, sequenced in a study of T cell repertoires in cytomegalovirus infection. TCRdb ran MiXCR on the reads and lists one entry per CDR3 protein. The repertoire includes fewer than 1,000,000 distinct CDR3 sequences, around 32% of them detected once, and roughly 12% sits in the top ten. These receptors have no identified antigens. The source was cultured CD8+ T cells from PBMCs, collected from culture after CMV antigen stimulation. These receptors all come from a human donor in good health (CMV status not recorded). Some clones in this sample may be carry-over from other donors' samples.

This clonotype was observed a handful of times. The rearrangement links TRBV19 to TRBJ2-7; D call uncertain. V lost 10 bases and J 1 base, leaving 14 bases between the germline ends. The CDR3 is made up of 13 amino acids. Germline values: CDR1 LNHDA, CDR2 SQIVND (reference sequence). For the CDR3, the DNA is TGTGCCATCCCAAGTTCCCCTTCCTACGAGCAGTACTTC. It specifies CAIPSSPSYEQYF.

The sample holds a few counts of this clonotype. The rearrangement joins TRBV7-9 to TRBJ2-1; D may be TRBD1 or TRBD2 (5 bases each). Trimming cost V 5 bases and J 8 bases, with 16 bases left between them. Per germline, CDR1 SEHNR and CDR2 FQNEAQ (reference sequence). This CDR3 contains 14 residues. The CDR3 sequence: CASSLGHLGDEQFF. The CDR3 DNA sequence: TGTGCCAGCAGCCTTGGACACCTCGGGGATGAGCAGTTCTTC.

This clonotype has a handful of counts. The chain uses TRBV6-2 or TRBV6-3 and TRBJ2-1; D is possibly TRBD2 (7 bases). The germline V gene encodes CDR1 MNHEY and CDR2 SVGEGT. The CDR3 totals 15 residues. V lost 2 bases and J 8 bases, leaving 16 bases between the germline ends. CDR3 amino acids: CASSYPGGSVHEQFF. CDR3 coding DNA: TGTGCCAGCAGTTACCCGGGGGGCTCGGTCCATGAGCAGTTCTTC.

The table lists this clonotype with a few counts. V is TRBV27 and J is TRBJ1-1; TRBD1 aligns across 9 bases. The CDR3 has 11 amino acids. J gave up 11 bases and V 6 bases, and 4 bases lay outside the gene matches. Germline V gene lookup returns CDR1 MNHEY and CDR2 SMNVEV (reference sequence). CDR3 region: CASRQGARAFF. CDR3 sequence (DNA): TGTGCCAGCAGACAGGGGGCACGGGCTTTCTTT.

This clonotype was observed a few times. The rearrangement uses TRBV6-1 and TRBJ1-1; 7 bases map to TRBD1. With V trimmed by 10 bases and J by 10 bases, 18 bases remained unmatched. The CDR3 is 14 amino acids. CDR1 is MNHNS, CDR2 SASEGT, per germline. The CDR3: CAIWVQGYTDGAFF. The CDR3 DNA follows: TGTGCCATCTGGGTACAGGGGTACACTGATGGAGCTTTCTTT.

This clonotype was seen a single time. One base away lies a much larger clone, so this may be a sequencing read error. The chain combines TRBV7-8 with TRBJ2-1; the D gene could be TRBD1 or TRBD2 (5 bases each). The CDR3 length is 13 residues. Germline CDR1 reads SGHVS; CDR2 reads FQNEAQ. Here the CDR3 DNA reads TGTGTCAGCAGCCCGGGACCCTCCAATGAGCAGTTCTTC. Its protein is CVSSPGPSNEQFF.

The rearrangement joins TRBV5-5 to TRBJ2-7; D is unclear. Germline V lookup: CDR1 SGHKS, CDR2 YYEKEE (reference sequence). This CDR3 region has 13 residues. Trimming shortened V by 0 bases and J by 0 bases, and 4 bases separated the two germline ends. For the CDR3, the DNA is TGTGCCAGCAGCTTGGTAGCCTCCTACGAGCAGTACTTC. This codes for CASSLVASYEQYF.

This clonotype occurred many times. The V and J genes are TRBV7-8 and TRBJ1-2; D not certain. The CDR3 is 13 residues long. Trimming took 1 base from V and 6 from J, leaving 9 bases between them. Germline lookup yields CDR1 SGHVS and CDR2 FQNEAQ. The CDR3 nucleotides read TGTGCCAGCAGCTTAGTGTCCGGGGATGGCTACACCTTC. Amino acid sequence: CASSLVSGDGYTF.

This clonotype was counted only a few times. The chain employs TRBV6-6 and TRBJ1-2; no reliable D call. Germline-derived CDR1 and CDR2 are MNHNY and SVGAGI (reference sequence). CDR3 length: 14 residues. The V end lost 5 bases, the J end lost 5 bases, and 15 bases lay between the germline ends. The CDR3 protein is CASSPRGPFYGYTF. CDR3 DNA: TGTGCCAGCAGTCCCCGAGGGCCCTTTTATGGCTACACCTTC.

The chain links TRBV9 to TRBJ2-1; weak D call: TRBD2 (6 bases). The V gene's germline CDR1 is SGDLS and CDR2 YYNGEE. The CDR3 covers 15 residues. Trimming pared 5 bases from V and 4 bases from J, leaving 16 bases between. CDR3 sequence (DNA): TGTGCCAGCAGTCCGCTGGATGGGGGGTACAATGAGCAGTTCTTC. Encoded protein: CASSPLDGGYNEQFF.

This clonotype was seen a handful of times. V gene TRBV6-1 combines with J gene TRBJ1-5; 7 bases line up with TRBD1. The CDR3 runs 13 residues. The germline CDR1 and CDR2 sequences are MNHNS and SASEGT. V was pared by 6 bases and J by 6 bases, with 5 bases of the junction left unmatched. In nucleotides, the CDR3 is TGTGCCAGCAGCGATAGGGGGCTTCAGCCCCAGCATTTT. Encoded protein: CASSDRGLQPQHF.

On this clonotype: Sequence at one end of the junction differs from germline and may be a read error. The rearrangement uses TRBV5-1 and TRBJ2-1, with D unclear. This CDR3 has 15 residues. The germline gives CDR1 SGHRS, CDR2 YFSETQ. For the CDR3, the DNA is TGTGCCAGCAGCTCTCTCTGGAAATCCTACAATGAGCAGTTCTTC. This sequence encodes CASSSLWKSYNEQFF.

The chain has TRBV19 and TRBJ1-1; perhaps TRBD1 as D (5 bases). The germline V gene encodes CDR1 LNHDA and CDR2 SQIVND (reference sequence). The CDR3 extends over 16 amino acids. V was trimmed by 4 bases and J by 4 bases, leaving 19 bases between them. Written as DNA, the CDR3 is TGTGCCAGTAGTACTAGGGGCCAGCCTCGGGCCACTGAAGCTTTCTTT. This translates into CASSTRGQPRATEAFF.

This sequence joins TRBV5-1 and TRBJ2-7; tentative D call: TRBD2 (6 bases). Per the germline V gene, CDR1 is SGHRS and CDR2 is YFSETQ. V lost 4 bases and J 3 bases, leaving 17 bases between the germline ends. This CDR3 has 15 amino acids. The CDR3 DNA is TGCGCCAGCAGCCAGCGGAGGGCCCTAGACTACGAGCAGTACGTC. Its protein product is CASSQRRALDYEQYV.

This chain's CDR3 is CASSQDMWGHNSPLHF. The DNA of the CDR3 is TGTGCCAGCAGCCAAGATATGTGGGGGCATAATTCACCCCTCCACTTT. This sequence joins TRBV4-2 and TRBJ1-6; the D gene is possibly TRBD1 (6 bases). Trimming pared 0 bases from V and 5 bases from J, leaving 11 bases between. Germline assignment: CDR1 LGHNA and CDR2 YNFKEQ. The CDR3 runs 16 residues.

This clonotype was observed at least ten times. The J gene is TRBJ2-2, the V gene TRBV6-2 or TRBV6-3; 7 bases are shared with TRBD1. Germline CDR1 and CDR2: MNHEY and SVGEGT. The CDR3 is 16 residues long. J lost 1 base, V lost 4 bases, and 6 bases had no gene match. The CDR3 protein is CASSFGQARNTGELFF. For the CDR3, the DNA is TGTGCCAGCAGTTTTGGACAGGCGAGGAACACCGGGGAGCTGTTTTTT.

Only a few counts were recorded for this clonotype. V and J are TRBV6-8 and TRBJ2-1, with no clear D. This CDR3 spans 13 amino acids. Trimming stripped 0 bases from V and 9 bases from J, with 9 bases between. Germline CDR1 is MNHGY and CDR2 is SAAAGT. The CDR3 DNA follows: TGTGCCAGCAGTTACTCTAGGTATCTTGAGCAGTTCTTC. This codes for CASSYSRYLEQFF.

This chain uses TRBV12-3 or TRBV12-4 with TRBJ2-5, with no clear D. The CDR3 extends over 14 amino acids. V lost 3 bases to trimming and J lost 3 bases, with 11 bases between them. The DNA for the CDR3 is TGTGCCAGCAGTTTCGCGTGGGGAAAAGAGACCCAGTACTTC. It specifies CASSFAWGKETQYF.

There are a few counts of this clonotype. DNA for the CDR3: TGTGCCAGCAGTGCGGGGTTCTACAATGAGCAGTTCTTC. This codes for CASSAGFYNEQFF. The rearrangement joins TRBV25-1 to TRBJ2-1, with a tentative D call TRBD2 (5 bases). The CDR3 consists of 13 residues. Deletions cut 4 bases from V and 3 bases from J, with 7 bases between. Germline CDR1 and CDR2: MGHDK and SYGVNS.

This clonotype was observed a few times. V and J are TRBV6-2 or TRBV6-3 and TRBJ2-3; 10 bases map to TRBD2. The CDR3 covers 15 residues. V trimming: 4 bases; J trimming: 5 bases; junction bases outside the gene matches: 6. Germline CDR1 MNHEY, CDR2 SVGEGT. CDR3 DNA: TGTGCCAGCAGTTCGGGACTAGCGTACGGAGATACGCAGTATTTT. This translates into CASSSGLAYGDTQYF.

This clonotype turned up a few times. This chain's CDR3 is CASSVAFGPNTGELFF. The CDR3 nucleotides read TGTGCCAGCAGCGTAGCTTTTGGGCCCAACACCGGGGAGCTGTTTTTT. This chain uses TRBV9 with TRBJ2-2; no definite D call. There are 16 residues in the CDR3. Trimming took 0 bases from V and 2 from J, leaving 11 bases between them. Germline V lookup: CDR1 SGDLS, CDR2 YYNGEE.

This clonotype was picked up one time. The rearrangement links TRBV6-1 to TRBJ2-7, with 7 bases matching TRBD1. In germline, CDR1 is MNHNS, CDR2 SASEGT. Germline trimming cut 5 bases from V and 3 bases from J; bases unmatched to any gene: 13. The length of the CDR3 is 16 residues. The CDR3 nucleotides read TGTGCCAGCAGTTACCCCCAGGGGGTGCATGGCTACGAGCAGTACGTC. Translation gives CASSYPQGVHGYEQYV.

The J gene is TRBJ1-1, the V gene TRBV12-3 or TRBV12-4, with D unresolved. V gave up 7 bases and J gave up 2 bases, with 11 bases separating them. This CDR3 contains 13 residues. In DNA, the CDR3 is TGTGCCAGCACTACGGACGTAAACACTGAAGCTTTCTTT. It translates to CASTTDVNTEAFF.